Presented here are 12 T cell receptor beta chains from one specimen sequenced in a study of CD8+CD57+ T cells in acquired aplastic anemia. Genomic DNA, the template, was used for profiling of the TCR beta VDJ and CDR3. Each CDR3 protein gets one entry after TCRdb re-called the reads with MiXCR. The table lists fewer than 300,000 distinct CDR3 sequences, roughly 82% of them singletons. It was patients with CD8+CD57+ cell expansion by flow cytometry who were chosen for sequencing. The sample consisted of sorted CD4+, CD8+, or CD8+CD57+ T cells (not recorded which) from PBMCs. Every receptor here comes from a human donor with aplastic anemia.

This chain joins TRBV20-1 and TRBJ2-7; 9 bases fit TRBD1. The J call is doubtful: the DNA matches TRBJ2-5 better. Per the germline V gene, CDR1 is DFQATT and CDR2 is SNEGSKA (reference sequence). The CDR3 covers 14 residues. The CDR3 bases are TGCAGTGCTAGAACTACAGGGGGCCAGGAGACCCAGTACTTC. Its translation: CSARTTGGQETQYF.

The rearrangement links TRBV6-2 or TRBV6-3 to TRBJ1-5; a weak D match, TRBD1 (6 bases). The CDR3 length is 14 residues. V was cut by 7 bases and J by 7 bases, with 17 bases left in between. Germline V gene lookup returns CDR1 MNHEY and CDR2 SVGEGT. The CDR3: CASNTPGGWQPQHF. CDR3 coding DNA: TGTGCCAGCAACACACCGGGGGGCTGGCAGCCCCAGCATTTT.

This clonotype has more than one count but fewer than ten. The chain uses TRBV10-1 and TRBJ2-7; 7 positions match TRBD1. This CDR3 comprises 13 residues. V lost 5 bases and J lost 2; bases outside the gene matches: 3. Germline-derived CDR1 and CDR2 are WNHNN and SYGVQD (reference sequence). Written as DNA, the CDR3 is TGCGCCAGCAGTCGGGACAGAGCCTACGAGCAGTACTTC. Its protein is CASSRDRAYEQYF.

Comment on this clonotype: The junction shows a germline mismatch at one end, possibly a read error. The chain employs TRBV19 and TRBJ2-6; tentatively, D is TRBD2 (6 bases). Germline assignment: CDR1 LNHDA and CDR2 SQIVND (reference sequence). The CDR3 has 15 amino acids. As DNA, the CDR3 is TGTGCCAGCAGCTTAGCGCCAGGGAGGCCCAACGACCTGACTTTC. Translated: CASSLAPGRPNDLTF.

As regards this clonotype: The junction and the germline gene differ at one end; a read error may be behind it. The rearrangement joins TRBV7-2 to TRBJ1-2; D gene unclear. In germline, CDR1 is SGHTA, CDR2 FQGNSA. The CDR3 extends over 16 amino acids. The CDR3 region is CASSLEGDGVAYDYTF. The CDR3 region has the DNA TGTGCCAGCAGCTTAGAGGGAGACGGCGTTGCATATGACTACACCTTC.

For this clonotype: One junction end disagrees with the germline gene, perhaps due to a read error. CDR3 DNA: TGTGCCAGCAGCAAACCGGGAGCAACCAATGCGCGGCATTTT. It codes for CASSKPGATNARHF. The V gene is TRBV7-2, the J gene TRBJ2-3, with D possibly being TRBD2 (6 bases). Per the germline V gene, CDR1 is SGHTA and CDR2 is FQGNSA. This CDR3 is 14 amino acids long.

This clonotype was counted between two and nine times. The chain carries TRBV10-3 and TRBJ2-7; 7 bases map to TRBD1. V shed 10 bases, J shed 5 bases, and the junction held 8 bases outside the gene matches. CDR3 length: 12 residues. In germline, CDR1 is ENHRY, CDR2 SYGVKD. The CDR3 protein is CATKRGPDEQYV. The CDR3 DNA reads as TGTGCCACAAAAAGGGGGCCTGACGAGCAGTACGTC.

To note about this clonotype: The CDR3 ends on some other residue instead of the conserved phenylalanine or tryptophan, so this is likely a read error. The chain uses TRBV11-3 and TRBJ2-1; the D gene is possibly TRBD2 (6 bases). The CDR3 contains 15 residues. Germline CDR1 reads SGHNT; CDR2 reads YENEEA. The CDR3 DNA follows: TGTGCCAGCAGCATAGATAGCGGAGGCTACAATGAGCAGTTCTTA. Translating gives CASSIDSGGYNEQFL.

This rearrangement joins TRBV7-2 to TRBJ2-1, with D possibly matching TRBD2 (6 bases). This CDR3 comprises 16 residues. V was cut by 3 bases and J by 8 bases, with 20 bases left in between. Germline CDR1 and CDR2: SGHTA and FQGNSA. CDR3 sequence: CASSFQRGRGTHEQFF. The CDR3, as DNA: TGTGCCAGCAGCTTTCAAAGAGGCCGGGGGACCCATGAGCAGTTCTTC.

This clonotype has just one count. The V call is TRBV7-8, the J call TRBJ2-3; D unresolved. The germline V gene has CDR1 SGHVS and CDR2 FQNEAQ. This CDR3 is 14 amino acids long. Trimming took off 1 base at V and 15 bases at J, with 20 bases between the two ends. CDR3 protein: CASSLELTGNTEYF. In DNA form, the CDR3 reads TGTGCCAGCAGCTTAGAGCTGACTGGGAATACTGAATATTTT.

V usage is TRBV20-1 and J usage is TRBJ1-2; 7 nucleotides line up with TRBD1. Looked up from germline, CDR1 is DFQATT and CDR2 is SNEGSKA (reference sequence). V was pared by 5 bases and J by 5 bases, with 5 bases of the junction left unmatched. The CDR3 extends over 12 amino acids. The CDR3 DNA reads TGCAGTGCTGGCAACAGGGGTTATGGCTACACCTTC. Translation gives CSAGNRGYGYTF.

The CDR3 DNA reads as TGTGCCAGCAGCGGACAGGCCGGGGACACCATATATTTT. It translates to CASSGQAGDTIYF. This chain uses TRBV11-2 with TRBJ1-3; 7 bases align to TRBD1. This CDR3 region has 13 residues. Germline V gives CDR1 SGHAT, CDR2 FQNNGV. V was clipped by 5 bases and J by 8 bases; unmatched bases: 6.